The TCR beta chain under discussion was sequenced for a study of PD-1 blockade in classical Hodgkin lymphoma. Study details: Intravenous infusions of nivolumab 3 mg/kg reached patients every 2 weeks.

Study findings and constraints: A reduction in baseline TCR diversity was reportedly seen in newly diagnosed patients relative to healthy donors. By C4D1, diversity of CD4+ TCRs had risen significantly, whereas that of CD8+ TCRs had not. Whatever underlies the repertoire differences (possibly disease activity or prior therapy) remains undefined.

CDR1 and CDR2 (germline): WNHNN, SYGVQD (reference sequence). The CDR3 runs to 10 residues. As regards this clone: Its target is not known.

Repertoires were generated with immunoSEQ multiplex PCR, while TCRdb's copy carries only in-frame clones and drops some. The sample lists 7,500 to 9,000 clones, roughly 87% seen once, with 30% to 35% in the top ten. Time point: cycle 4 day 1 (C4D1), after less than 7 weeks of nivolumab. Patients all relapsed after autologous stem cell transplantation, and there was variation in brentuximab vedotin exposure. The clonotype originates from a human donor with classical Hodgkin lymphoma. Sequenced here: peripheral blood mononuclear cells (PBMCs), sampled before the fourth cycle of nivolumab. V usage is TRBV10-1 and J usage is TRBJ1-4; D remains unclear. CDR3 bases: TGCGCTGAGGACGAGGAAAAACTGTTTTTT. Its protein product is CAEDEEKLFF.